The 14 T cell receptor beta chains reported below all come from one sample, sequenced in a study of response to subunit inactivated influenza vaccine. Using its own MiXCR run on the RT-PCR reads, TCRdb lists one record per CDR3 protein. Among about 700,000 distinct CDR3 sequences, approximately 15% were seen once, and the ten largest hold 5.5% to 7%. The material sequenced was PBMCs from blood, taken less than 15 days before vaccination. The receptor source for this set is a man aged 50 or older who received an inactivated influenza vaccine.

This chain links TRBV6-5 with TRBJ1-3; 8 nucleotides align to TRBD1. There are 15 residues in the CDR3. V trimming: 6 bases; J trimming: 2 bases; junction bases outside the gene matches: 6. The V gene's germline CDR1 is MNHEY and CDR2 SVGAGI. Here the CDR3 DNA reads TGTGCCAGCAGCTTAGCACAGGGGGCTGGAAACACCATATATTTT. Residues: CASSLAQGAGNTIYF.

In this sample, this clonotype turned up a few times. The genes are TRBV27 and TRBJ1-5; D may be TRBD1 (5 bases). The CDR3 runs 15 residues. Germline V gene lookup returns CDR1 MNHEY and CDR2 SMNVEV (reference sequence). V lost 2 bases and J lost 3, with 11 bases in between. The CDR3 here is CASSLGTLPNQPQHF. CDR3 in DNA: TGTGCCAGCAGTTTAGGGACCTTACCCAATCAGCCCCAGCATTTT.

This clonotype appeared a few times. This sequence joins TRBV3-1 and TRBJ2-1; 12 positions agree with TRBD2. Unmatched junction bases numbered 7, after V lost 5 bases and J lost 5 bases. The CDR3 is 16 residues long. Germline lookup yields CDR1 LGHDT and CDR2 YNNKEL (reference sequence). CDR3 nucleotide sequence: TGTGCCAGCAGCGGACGACTAGCGGGAGAAAACAATGAGCAGTTCTTC. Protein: CASSGRLAGENNEQFF.

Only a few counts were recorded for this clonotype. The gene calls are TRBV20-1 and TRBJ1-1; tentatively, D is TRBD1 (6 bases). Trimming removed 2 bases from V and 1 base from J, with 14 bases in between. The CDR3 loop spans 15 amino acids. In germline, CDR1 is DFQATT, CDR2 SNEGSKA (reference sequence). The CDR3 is CSARKTGQTNTEAFF. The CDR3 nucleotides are TGCAGTGCTAGAAAAACCGGACAGACGAACACTGAAGCTTTCTTT.

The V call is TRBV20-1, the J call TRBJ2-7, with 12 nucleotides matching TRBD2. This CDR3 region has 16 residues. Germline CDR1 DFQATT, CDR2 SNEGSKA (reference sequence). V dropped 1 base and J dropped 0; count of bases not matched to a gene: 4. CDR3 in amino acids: CSARGGTSGSSYEQYF. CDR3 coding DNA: TGCAGTGCTAGAGGGGGGACTAGCGGGTCCTCCTACGAGCAGTACTTC.

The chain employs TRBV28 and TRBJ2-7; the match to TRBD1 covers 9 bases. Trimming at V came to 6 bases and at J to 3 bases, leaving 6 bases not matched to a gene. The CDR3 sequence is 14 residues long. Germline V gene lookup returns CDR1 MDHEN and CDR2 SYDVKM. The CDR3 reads CASRRTGVNYEQYF. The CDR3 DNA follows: TGTGCCAGCAGGCGGACAGGGGTGAACTACGAGCAGTACTTC.

The CDR3 DNA reads as TGTGCCAGCACCACACGGGGGGCGCAGTATTTT. It specifies CASTTRGAQYF. This chain links TRBV13 with TRBJ2-3, with TRBD2 identical over 7 bases. Trimming cost V 7 bases and J 10 bases; bases outside gene matches: 5. The CDR3 length is 11 residues. Germline V gene lookup returns CDR1 PRHDT and CDR2 FYEKMQ (reference sequence).

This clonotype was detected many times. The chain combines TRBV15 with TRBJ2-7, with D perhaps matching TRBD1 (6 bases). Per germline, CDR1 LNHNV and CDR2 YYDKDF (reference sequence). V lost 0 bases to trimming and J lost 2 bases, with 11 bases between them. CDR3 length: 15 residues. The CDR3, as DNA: TGTGCCACCAGCAGAGAAAATACAGGGCCCTACGAGCAGTACTTC. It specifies CATSRENTGPYEQYF.

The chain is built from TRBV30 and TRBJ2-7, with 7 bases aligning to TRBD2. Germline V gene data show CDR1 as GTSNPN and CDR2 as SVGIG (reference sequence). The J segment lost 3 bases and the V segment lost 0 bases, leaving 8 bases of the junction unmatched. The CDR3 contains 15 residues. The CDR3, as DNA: TGTGCCTGGAGTGTACGGGCGGGGGTGCTCTACGAGCAGTACTTC. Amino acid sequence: CAWSVRAGVLYEQYF. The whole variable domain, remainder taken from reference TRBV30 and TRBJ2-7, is SQTIHQWPATLVQPVGSPLSLECTVEGTSNPNLYWYRQAAGRGLQLLFYSVGIGQISSEVPQNLSASRPQDRQFILSSKKLLLSDSGFYLCAWSVRAGVLYEQYFGPGTRLTVT.

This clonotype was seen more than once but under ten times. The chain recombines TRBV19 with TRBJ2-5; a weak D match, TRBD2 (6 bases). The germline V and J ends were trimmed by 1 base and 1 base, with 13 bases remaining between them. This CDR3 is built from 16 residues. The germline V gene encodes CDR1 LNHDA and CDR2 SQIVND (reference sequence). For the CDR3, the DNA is TGTGCCAGTAGTATAGTTGGGACTCCAATCCAAGAGACCCAGTACTTC. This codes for CASSIVGTPIQETQYF.

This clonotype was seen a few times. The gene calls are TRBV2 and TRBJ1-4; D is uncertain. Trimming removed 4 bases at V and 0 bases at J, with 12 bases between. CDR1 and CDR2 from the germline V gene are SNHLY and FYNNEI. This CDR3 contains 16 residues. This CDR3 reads CASSVRWTATNEKLFF. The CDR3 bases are TGTGCCAGCAGTGTTCGTTGGACGGCAACTAATGAAAAACTGTTTTTT.

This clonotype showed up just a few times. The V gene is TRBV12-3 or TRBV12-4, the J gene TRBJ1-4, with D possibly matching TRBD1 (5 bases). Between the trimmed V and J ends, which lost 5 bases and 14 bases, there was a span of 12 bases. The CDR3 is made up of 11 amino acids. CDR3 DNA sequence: TGTGCCAGCAGTCTGGGACGTAGGCTGTTTTTT. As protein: CASSLGRRLFF.

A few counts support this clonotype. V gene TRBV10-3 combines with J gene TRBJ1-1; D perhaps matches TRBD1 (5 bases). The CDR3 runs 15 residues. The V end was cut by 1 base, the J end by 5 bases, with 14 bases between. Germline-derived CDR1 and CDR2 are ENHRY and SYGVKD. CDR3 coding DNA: TGTGCCATCAGTGAGTTTACGGGGGTTTGGACTGAAGCTTTCTTT. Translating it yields CAISEFTGVWTEAFF.

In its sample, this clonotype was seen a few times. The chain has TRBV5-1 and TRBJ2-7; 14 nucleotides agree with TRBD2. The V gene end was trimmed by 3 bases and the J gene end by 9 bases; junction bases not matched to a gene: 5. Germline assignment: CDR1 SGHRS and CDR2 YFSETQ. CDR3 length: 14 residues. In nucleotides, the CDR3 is TGCGCCAGCAGCTGGGAGACTAGCGGGAGGGGGCAGTACTTC. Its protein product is CASSWETSGRGQYF.